These 4 T cell receptor beta chains came from one sample sequenced in a study of blood T cell repertoires in COVID-19. Clones were sequenced by immunoSEQ multiplex PCR, and TCRdb holds only the in-frame ones, with some missing. The sample includes 110,000 to 150,000 clones, nearly 90% of them seen just once. The sample taken for sequencing was peripheral blood. The receptors derive from a man between 65 and 85 years old with acute or convalescent COVID-19.

This clone appeared once. V usage is TRBV6-5 and J usage is TRBJ1-3; TRBD1 might be the D (5 bases). CDR1 is MNHEY and CDR2 is SVGAGI in the germline V gene. The CDR3 has 14 residues. Trimming took off 5 bases at V and 3 bases at J, with 11 bases between the two ends. The CDR3 coding sequence is TGTGCCAGCAGTCGACAGTTCTTTGGAAACACCATATATTTT. Translation: CASSRQFFGNTIYF.

The CDR3 DNA sequence: TGTGCCAGCAGCGAAGACAGGAACCCAGCTAACTATGGCTACACCTTC. This sequence encodes CASSEDRNPANYGYTF. V is TRBV11-2 and J is TRBJ1-2; possible D gene TRBD1, 6 bases. Germline assignment: CDR1 SGHAT and CDR2 FQNNGV. The CDR3 is 16 amino acids. The V gene lost 5 bases and the J gene lost 0 bases, with 16 bases spanning the gap.

The J gene is TRBJ2-3, the V gene TRBV7-2; TRBD2 might be the D (6 bases). Between the trimmed V and J ends, which lost 0 bases and 0 bases, there was a span of 7 bases. From germline, CDR1 is SGHTA and CDR2 FQGNSA. This CDR3 contains 15 residues. The CDR3 DNA follows: TGTGCCAGCAGCTTAGCGACTAGGAGCACAGATACGCAGTATTTT. Its translation is CASSLATRSTDTQYF.

This clone showed up just once. The rearrangement joins TRBV3-1 (or the pseudogene TRBV3-2) to TRBJ1-2; TRBD1 aligns across 10 bases. V trimming: 2 bases; J trimming: 3 bases; junction bases outside the gene matches: 6. CDR1 is LGHDT, CDR2 YNNKEL, per germline (reference sequence). The CDR3 is made up of 16 amino acids. CDR3 sequence (DNA): TGTGCCAGCAGCCAATTGGGGACAGGGGCTGACTATGGCTACACCTTC. Translating it yields CASSQLGTGADYGYTF.